Below are 19 T cell receptor beta chains sequenced from a single sample in a study of T-cell reconstitution after alpha-beta-depleted transplantation in children. Preparation of the TCRbeta library used unique molecular identifiers. TCRdb ran MiXCR on the PCR reads and lists one entry per CDR3 protein. The table shows about 110,000 distinct CDR3 sequences, with approximately 10% occurring only once. The source material was PBMCs from the stem cell graft donor, sampled from the stem cell graft. Receptor source: a human donor who donated a stem cell graft to a child with acute lymphoblastic leukemia.

This clonotype was recorded a few times. The chain joins TRBV7-2 to TRBJ1-2; TRBD1 matches 7 bases. The germline gives CDR1 SGHTA, CDR2 FQGNSA. V gave up 7 bases and J gave up 4 bases; unmatched junction bases: 12. The CDR3 covers 15 residues. The CDR3 DNA is TGTGCCAGCAAAATTACCACCGGGACAGTCTATGGCTACACCTTC. Its translation is CASKITTGTVYGYTF. Supplemented by reference TRBV7-2 and TRBJ1-2, the full variable domain reads GAGVSQSPSNKVTEKGKDVELRCDPISGHTALYWYRQSLGQGLEFLIYFQGNSAPDKSGLPSDRFSAERTGGSVSTLTIQRTQQEDSAVYLCASKITTGTVYGYTFGSGTRLTVV.

The sample holds many counts of this clonotype. V is TRBV20-1 and J is TRBJ2-1; TRBD1 agrees at 9 bases. From germline, CDR1 is DFQATT and CDR2 SNEGSKA (reference sequence). V lost 5 bases to trimming and J lost 9 bases; unmatched junction nucleotides: 14. The CDR3 runs to 15 residues. CDR3 nucleotides: TGCAGTGCTCCCGGGACAGGGAATGCTGTTGGTGAGCAGTTCTTC. Protein sequence: CSAPGTGNAVGEQFF.

Note on this clonotype: This may come from a read error, since a much larger clone is one base off. The gene calls are TRBV6-1 and TRBJ2-3, with D tentatively TRBD2 (7 bases). This CDR3 region has 14 residues. Germline V gene lookup returns CDR1 MNHNS and CDR2 SASEGT. CDR3: CASSLGGGQDTQCF. CDR3 sequence (DNA): TGTGCCAGCTCTCTGGGGGGGGGCCAAGATACGCAGTGTTTT.

The table lists this clonotype with many counts. This chain links TRBV9 with TRBJ2-7; 7 bases line up with TRBD2. The ends lost 4 bases at V and 1 base at J; junction bases unmatched: 8. Germline-derived CDR1 and CDR2 are SGDLS and YYNGEE. The CDR3 loop spans 15 amino acids. CDR3 bases: TGTGCCAGCAGCCCATACACCGGGGGGTCCTACGAGCAGTACTTC. It is translated as CASSPYTGGSYEQYF.

This clonotype was counted at least ten times. The V gene is TRBV7-9, the J gene TRBJ1-5; 7 bases align to TRBD1. The CDR3 sequence is 14 residues long. V lost 4 bases, J lost 5 bases, and 5 bases stayed unmatched. CDR1 is SEHNR, CDR2 FQNEAQ, per germline (reference sequence). CDR3 bases: TGTGCCAGCAGCTCACAGGGGCCGGATCAGCCCCAGCATTTT. Protein product: CASSSQGPDQPQHF.

The table lists this clonotype with many counts. This sequence joins TRBV12-3 or TRBV12-4 and TRBJ1-1, with unresolved D. This CDR3 is 14 amino acids long. Trimming shortened V by 3 bases and J by 0 bases, and 8 bases separated the two germline ends. CDR3 DNA sequence: TGTGCCAGCAGTTTGAGCAGAGTGAACACTGAAGCTTTCTTT. It encodes CASSLSRVNTEAFF.

This clonotype was counted ten times or more. The CDR3 bases are TGTGCCAGCTCACCCCTTGGACAGGCGGGGACAGATACGCAGTATTTT. The encoded protein is CASSPLGQAGTDTQYF. The chain links TRBV18 to TRBJ2-3; maybe TRBD1 (7 bases). The V and J ends lost 3 bases and 3 bases respectively, with 16 bases between them. The germline V gene has CDR1 KGHSH and CDR2 LQKENI. The CDR3 consists of 16 residues.

This clonotype occurred many times. The V and J genes are TRBV7-2 and TRBJ1-1, with D maybe TRBD1 (6 bases). Trimming took 6 bases from V and 7 from J, leaving 15 bases between them. Germline V lookup: CDR1 SGHTA, CDR2 FQGNSA. This CDR3 region has 13 residues. Here the CDR3 DNA reads TGTGCCAGCAGACTCGCACCGGACAGTGAAGCTTTCTTT. Its translation is CASRLAPDSEAFF.

In its sample, this clonotype was seen many times. This chain joins TRBV10-3 and TRBJ1-6; 7 bases line up with TRBD1. The ends lost 6 bases at V and 5 bases at J; junction bases unmatched: 4. The germline CDR1 and CDR2 sequences are ENHRY and SYGVKD. There are 14 residues in the CDR3. The CDR3 DNA follows: TGTGCCATCAGACCCACAGGGGATAATTCACCCCTCCACTTT. Amino acids: CAIRPTGDNSPLHF.

This clonotype was picked up many times. This chain joins TRBV20-1 and TRBJ2-7, with TRBD2 matching over 7 bases. With V trimmed by 0 bases and J by 4 bases, 0 bases remained unmatched. The CDR3 extends over 12 amino acids. Germline V gives CDR1 DFQATT, CDR2 SNEGSKA (reference sequence). The CDR3 DNA reads as TGCAGTGCTAGAGAGCGGGAGTACGAGCAGTACTTC. This sequence encodes CSAREREYEQYF.

The table lists this clonotype with many counts. The gene calls are TRBV20-1 and TRBJ2-7, with 7 bases lining up with TRBD1. CDR3 size: 15 residues. From germline, CDR1 is DFQATT and CDR2 SNEGSKA (reference sequence). Losses at the gene ends were 3 bases for V and 2 bases for J; bases not matched to a gene: 10. The CDR3 DNA reads as TGCAGTGCTAGCGCCCGTGACAGGGCGCCCTACGAGCAGTACTTC. It translates to CSASARDRAPYEQYF.

A remark on this clonotype: This clone may be a read error of a much larger clone one base away. The J gene is TRBJ1-1, the V gene TRBV6-6; D uncertain. The germline V and J ends were trimmed by 3 bases and 4 bases, with 9 bases remaining between them. Looked up from germline, CDR1 is MNHNY and CDR2 is SVGAGI (reference sequence). The CDR3 is 13 amino acids. The DNA for the CDR3 is TGTGCCAGCAGTTATGAGGCATTCACTGAAGCTTTCTTT. Amino acids: CASSYEAFTEAFF.

This clonotype was detected ten times or more. The rearrangement uses TRBV29-1 and TRBJ2-3; no clear D gene. The CDR3 extends over 11 amino acids. V was pared by 1 base and J by 6 bases, with 5 bases between. CDR1 and CDR2 from the germline V gene are SQVTM and ANQGSEA. CDR3 protein: CSVEVGDTQYF. The DNA for the CDR3 is TGCAGCGTTGAAGTTGGCGATACGCAGTATTTT.

There are many counts of this clonotype. This chain uses TRBV7-9 with TRBJ1-1; no clear D. The CDR3 has 15 residues. V lost 3 bases and J 3 bases, leaving 14 bases between the germline ends. From germline, CDR1 is SEHNR and CDR2 FQNEAQ (reference sequence). The CDR3 here is CASSFIVVTDTEAFF. CDR3 coding DNA: TGTGCCAGCAGCTTCATCGTGGTTACGGACACTGAAGCTTTCTTT. The variable domain in full, completed from reference TRBV7-9 and TRBJ1-1, reads DTGVSQNPRHKITKRGQNVTFRCDPISEHNRLYWYRQTLGQGPEFLTYFQNEAQLEKSRLLSDRFSAERPKGSFSTLEIQRTEQGDSAMYLCASSFIVVTDTEAFFGQGTRLTVV.

This chain connects TRBV20-1 to TRBJ2-7; 9 bases match TRBD2. The trim removed 0 bases at V and 5 bases at J, leaving 8 bases unmatched. The CDR3 runs to 15 residues. Germline V gene lookup returns CDR1 DFQATT and CDR2 SNEGSKA (reference sequence). The CDR3 loop reads CSARDWGLASDEQYF. The CDR3 DNA reads TGCAGTGCTAGAGATTGGGGACTAGCTTCCGACGAGCAGTACTTC.

This clonotype was recorded at least ten times. V usage is TRBV10-3 and J usage is TRBJ1-1; tentatively, D is TRBD1 (5 bases). Germline-derived CDR1 and CDR2 are ENHRY and SYGVKD. This CDR3 is built from 13 residues. The V end lost 8 bases, the J end lost 5 bases, and 15 bases lay between the germline ends. DNA for the CDR3: TGTGCCATCCGGGTCTCCGGGGGAACTGAAGCTTTCTTT. It encodes CAIRVSGGTEAFF.

This clonotype was observed many times. The V call is TRBV20-1, the J call TRBJ2-3, with TRBD2 matching over 10 bases. Germline trimming cut 3 bases from V and 6 bases from J; bases unmatched to any gene: 9. The CDR3 contains 15 residues. Germline CDR1 reads DFQATT; CDR2 reads SNEGSKA (reference sequence). The CDR3 DNA reads as TGCAGTGCTAGCTCTCGGCTAGCGGGGGTGGATACGCAGTATTTT. Its translation is CSASSRLAGVDTQYF.

The rearrangement links TRBV7-9 to TRBJ2-7; 8 nucleotides agree with TRBD1. J gave up 7 bases and V 1 base, and 6 bases lay outside the gene matches. The germline V gene encodes CDR1 SEHNR and CDR2 FQNEAQ (reference sequence). This CDR3 is 14 amino acids long. CDR3 in amino acids: CASSLEDRAWEQYF. The CDR3 DNA follows: TGTGCCAGCAGCTTAGAGGACAGGGCGTGGGAGCAGTACTTC.

The V gene is TRBV12-3 or TRBV12-4, the J gene TRBJ1-1, with D perhaps TRBD1 (5 bases). Trimming cost V 6 bases and J 0 bases, with 17 bases left between them. The CDR3 contains 16 residues. CDR3 amino acids: CASSPGKTGVNTEAFF. The CDR3 nucleotides read TGTGCCAGCAGCCCCGGGAAAACGGGGGTGAACACTGAAGCTTTCTTT.